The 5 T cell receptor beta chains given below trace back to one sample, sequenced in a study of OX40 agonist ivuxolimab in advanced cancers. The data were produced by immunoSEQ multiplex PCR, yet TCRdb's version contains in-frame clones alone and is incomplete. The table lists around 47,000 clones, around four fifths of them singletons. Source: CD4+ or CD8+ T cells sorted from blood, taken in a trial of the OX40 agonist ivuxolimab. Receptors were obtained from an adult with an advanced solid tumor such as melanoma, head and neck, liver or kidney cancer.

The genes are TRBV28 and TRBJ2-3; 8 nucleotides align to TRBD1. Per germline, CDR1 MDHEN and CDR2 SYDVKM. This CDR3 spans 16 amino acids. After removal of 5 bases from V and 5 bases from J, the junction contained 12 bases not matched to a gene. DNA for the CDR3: TGTGCCAGCAGTCCACGACAGGGGTTTGGGGGAGATACGCAGTATTTT. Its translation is CASSPRQGFGGDTQYF.

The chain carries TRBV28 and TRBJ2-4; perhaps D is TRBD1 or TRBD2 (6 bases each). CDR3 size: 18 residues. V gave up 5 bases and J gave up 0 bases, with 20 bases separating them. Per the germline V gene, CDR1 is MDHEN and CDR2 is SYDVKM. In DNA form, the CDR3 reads TGTGCCAGCAGTCCCGTTCGGTCCCGGGGGCCAGCCAAAAACATTCAGTACTTC. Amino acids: CASSPVRSRGPAKNIQYF.

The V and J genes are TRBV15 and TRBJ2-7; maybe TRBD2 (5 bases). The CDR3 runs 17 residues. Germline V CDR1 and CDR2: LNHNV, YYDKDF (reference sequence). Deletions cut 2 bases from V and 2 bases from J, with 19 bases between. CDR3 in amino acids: CATSRNGAGLTTYEQYF. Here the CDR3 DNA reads TGTGCCACCAGCAGAAATGGCGCCGGACTCACGACCTACGAGCAGTACTTC.

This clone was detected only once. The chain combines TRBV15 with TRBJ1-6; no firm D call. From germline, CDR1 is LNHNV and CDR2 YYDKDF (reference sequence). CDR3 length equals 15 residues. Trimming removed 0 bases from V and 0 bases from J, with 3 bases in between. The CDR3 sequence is CATSRDTSYNSPLHF. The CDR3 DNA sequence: TGTGCCACCAGCAGAGACACCTCCTATAATTCACCCCTCCACTTT. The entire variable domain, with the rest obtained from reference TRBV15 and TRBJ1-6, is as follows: DAMVIQNPRYQVTQFGKPVTLSCSQTLNHNVMYWYQQKSSQAPKLLFHYYDKDFNNEADTPDNFQSRRPNTSFCFLDIRSPGLGDTAMYLCATSRDTSYNSPLHFGNGTRLTVT.

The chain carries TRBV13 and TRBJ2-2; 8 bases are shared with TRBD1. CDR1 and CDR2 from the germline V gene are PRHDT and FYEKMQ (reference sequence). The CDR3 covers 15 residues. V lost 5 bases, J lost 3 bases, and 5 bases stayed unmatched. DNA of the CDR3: TGTGCCAGCAGCCAACCGACAGGGGACACCGGGGAGCTGTTTTTT. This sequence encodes CASSQPTGDTGELFF.